The clone carrying this T cell receptor (beta chain) was recorded a few times. The antigen remains undetermined. The entry originates in a study of T-cell reconstitution after alpha-beta-depleted transplantation in children. It was with unique molecular identifiers that the TCRbeta library was prepared. TCRdb reanalysed the PCR reads using MiXCR and keeps one entry per CDR3 protein. The table shows roughly 570,000 distinct CDR3 sequences, with around 27% occurring only once. Study outcomes and limitations: Counts and diversity of T cells one year after transplant came mostly from newly produced T cells.

V lost 1 base and J lost 5, with 6 bases in between. This CDR3 contains 12 residues. The germline V gene has CDR1 MGHRA and CDR2 YSYEKL. The TCR was taken from a boy younger than two with Wiskott-Aldrich syndrome, due to receive a stem cell transplant. The gene calls are TRBV4-1 and TRBJ2-7, with a tentative D call TRBD2 (5 bases). The material was PBMCs, obtained before TCRalphabeta/CD19-depleted stem cell transplant. In DNA form, the CDR3 reads TGCGCCAGCAGCCAAGCGGGGAACGAGCAGTACTTC. It codes for CASSQAGNEQYF.